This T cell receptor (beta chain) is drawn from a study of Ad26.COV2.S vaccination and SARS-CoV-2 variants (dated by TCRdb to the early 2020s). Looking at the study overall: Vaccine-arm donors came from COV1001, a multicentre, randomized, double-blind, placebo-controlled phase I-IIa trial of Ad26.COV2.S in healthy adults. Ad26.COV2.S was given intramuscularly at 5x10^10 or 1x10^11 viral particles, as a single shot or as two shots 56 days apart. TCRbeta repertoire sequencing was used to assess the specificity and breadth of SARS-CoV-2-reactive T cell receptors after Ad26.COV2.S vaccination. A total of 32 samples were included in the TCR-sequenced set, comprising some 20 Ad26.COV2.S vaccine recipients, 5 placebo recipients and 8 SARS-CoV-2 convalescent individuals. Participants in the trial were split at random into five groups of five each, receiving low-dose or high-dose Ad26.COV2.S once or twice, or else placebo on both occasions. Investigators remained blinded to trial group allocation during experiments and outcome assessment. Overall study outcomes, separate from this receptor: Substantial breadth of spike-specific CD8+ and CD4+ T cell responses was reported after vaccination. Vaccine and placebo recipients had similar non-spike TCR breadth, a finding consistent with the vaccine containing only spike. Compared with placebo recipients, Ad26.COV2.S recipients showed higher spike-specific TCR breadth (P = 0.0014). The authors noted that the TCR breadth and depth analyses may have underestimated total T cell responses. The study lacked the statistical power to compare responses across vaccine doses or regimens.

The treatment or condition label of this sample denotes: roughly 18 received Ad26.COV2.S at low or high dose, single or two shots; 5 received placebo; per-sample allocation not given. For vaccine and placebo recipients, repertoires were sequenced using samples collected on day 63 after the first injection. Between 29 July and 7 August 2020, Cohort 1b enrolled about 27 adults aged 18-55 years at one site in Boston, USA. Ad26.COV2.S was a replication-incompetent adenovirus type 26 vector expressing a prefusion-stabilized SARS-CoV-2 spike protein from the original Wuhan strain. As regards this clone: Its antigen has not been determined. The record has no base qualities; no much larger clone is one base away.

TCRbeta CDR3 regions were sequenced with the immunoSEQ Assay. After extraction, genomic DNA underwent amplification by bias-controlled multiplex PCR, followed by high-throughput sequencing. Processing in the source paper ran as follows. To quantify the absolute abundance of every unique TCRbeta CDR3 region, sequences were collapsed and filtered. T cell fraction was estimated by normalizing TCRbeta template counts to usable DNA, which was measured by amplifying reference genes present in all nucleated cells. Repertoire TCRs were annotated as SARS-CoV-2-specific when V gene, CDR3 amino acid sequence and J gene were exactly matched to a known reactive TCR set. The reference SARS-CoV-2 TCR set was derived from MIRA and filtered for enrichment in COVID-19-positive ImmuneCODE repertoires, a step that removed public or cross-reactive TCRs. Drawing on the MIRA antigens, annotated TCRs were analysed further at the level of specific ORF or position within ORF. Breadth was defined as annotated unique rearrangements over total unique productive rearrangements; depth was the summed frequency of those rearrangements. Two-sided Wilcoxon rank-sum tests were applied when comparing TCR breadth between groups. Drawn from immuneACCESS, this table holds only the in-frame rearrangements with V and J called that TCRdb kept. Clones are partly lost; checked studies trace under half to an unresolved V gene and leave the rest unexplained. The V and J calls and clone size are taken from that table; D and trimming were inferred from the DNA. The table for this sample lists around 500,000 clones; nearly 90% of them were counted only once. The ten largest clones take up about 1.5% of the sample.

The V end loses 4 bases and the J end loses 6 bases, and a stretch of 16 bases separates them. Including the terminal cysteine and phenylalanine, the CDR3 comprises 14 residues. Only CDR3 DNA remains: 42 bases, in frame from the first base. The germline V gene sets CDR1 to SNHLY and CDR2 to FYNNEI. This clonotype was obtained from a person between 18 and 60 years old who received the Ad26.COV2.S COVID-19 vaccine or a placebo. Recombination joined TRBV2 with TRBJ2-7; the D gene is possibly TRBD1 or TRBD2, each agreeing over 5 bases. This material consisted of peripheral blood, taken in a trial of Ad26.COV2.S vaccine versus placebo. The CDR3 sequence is CASSGPGPPGEQYF. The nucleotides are TGTGCCAGCAGTGGGCCGGGACCGCCTGGCGAGCAGTACTTC.